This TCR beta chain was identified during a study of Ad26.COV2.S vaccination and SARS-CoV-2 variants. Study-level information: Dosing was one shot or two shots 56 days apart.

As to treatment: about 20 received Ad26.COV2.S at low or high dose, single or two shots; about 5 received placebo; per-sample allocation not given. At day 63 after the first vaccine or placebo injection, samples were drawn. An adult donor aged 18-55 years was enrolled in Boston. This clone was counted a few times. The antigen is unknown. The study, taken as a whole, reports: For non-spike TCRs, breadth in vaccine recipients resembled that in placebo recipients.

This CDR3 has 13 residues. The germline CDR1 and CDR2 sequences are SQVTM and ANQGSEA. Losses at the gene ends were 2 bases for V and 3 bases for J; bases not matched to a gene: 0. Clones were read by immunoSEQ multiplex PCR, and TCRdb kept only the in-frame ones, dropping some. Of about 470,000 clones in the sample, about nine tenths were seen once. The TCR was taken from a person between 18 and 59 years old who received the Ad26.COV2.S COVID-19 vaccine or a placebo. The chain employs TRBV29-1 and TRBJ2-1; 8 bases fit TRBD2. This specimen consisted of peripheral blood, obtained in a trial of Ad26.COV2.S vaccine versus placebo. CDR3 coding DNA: TGCAGCGTTGAACTAGCGGGCTACAATGAGCAGTTCTTC. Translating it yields CSVELAGYNEQFF.